One and the same sample provided the 32 T cell receptor beta chains below, sequenced in a study of shared clonotypes between healthy human individuals. The table came from immunoSEQ multiplex PCR; TCRdb's copy has only in-frame clones and leaves some out. Here the sample spans roughly 200,000 clones, 66% being singletons. The sequencing input was memory CD4+ T cells sorted from blood. Regarding subset: CD45RA-negative fraction. These receptors were taken from a man younger than 40 in good health.

This clone appeared many times. The rearrangement joins TRBV27 to TRBJ2-3; TRBD1 matches at 8 bases. This CDR3 has 14 residues. The germline CDR1 and CDR2 sequences are MNHEY and SMNVEV (reference sequence). V dropped 6 bases and J dropped 2; count of bases not matched to a gene: 4. The CDR3 is CASRRDRTTDTQYF. The CDR3 DNA follows: TGTGCCAGCAGACGGGACAGGACCACAGATACGCAGTATTTT.

This clone was detected only once. The chain is built from TRBV29-1 and TRBJ1-4; D remains unclear. Trimming cost V 6 bases and J 4 bases, with 9 bases left between them. This CDR3 is built from 12 residues. Germline CDR1 reads SQVTM; CDR2 reads ANQGSEA. CDR3: CSVRTVNEKLFF. CDR3 nucleotide sequence: TGCAGCGTGAGGACCGTTAATGAAAAACTGTTTTTT.

This clone was seen only a few times. The V gene is TRBV9, the J gene TRBJ1-5; D might be TRBD1 (5 bases). V dropped 3 bases and J dropped 1 base, with 8 bases sitting between them. The CDR3 covers 14 residues. The germline V gene has CDR1 SGDLS and CDR2 YYNGEE. The CDR3 loop reads CASSAGDSNQPQHF. The CDR3 DNA is TGTGCCAGCAGCGCTGGGGACAGCAATCAGCCCCAGCATTTT.

This chain links TRBV4-2 with TRBJ1-2, with a possible D match to TRBD1 (5 bases). Trimming left V 2 bases short and J 8 bases short, with 12 bases between. The germline V gene has CDR1 LGHNA and CDR2 YNFKEQ. The CDR3 is 13 amino acids. This chain's CDR3 is CASSQPTALGYTF. Written as DNA, the CDR3 is TGTGCCAGCAGCCAACCGACAGCCTTAGGCTACACCTTC.

The rearrangement joins TRBV5-1 to TRBJ2-3; D remains ambiguous. The CDR3 is 19 amino acids. Germline values: CDR1 SGHRS, CDR2 YFSETQ. V lost 5 bases and J 0 bases, leaving 25 bases between the germline ends. CDR3 amino acids: CASSYDPRRRTTSTDTQYF. Written as DNA, the CDR3 is TGCGCCAGCAGTTACGACCCCAGACGTCGTACTACTAGCACAGATACGCAGTATTTT.

In its sample, this clone was seen once. This chain joins TRBV28 and TRBJ1-1, with D uncertain. The germline V and J ends were trimmed by 1 base and 0 bases, with 6 bases remaining between them. CDR3 length equals 14 residues. Germline lookup yields CDR1 MDHEN and CDR2 SYDVKM. In DNA, the CDR3 is TGTGCCAGCAGTTTATACAGCATGAACACTGAAGCTTTCTTT. As protein: CASSLYSMNTEAFF.

This clone was seen a single time. The chain employs TRBV7-2 and TRBJ2-7, with 7 bases fitting TRBD2. The CDR3 length is 12 residues. Trimming at V came to 2 bases and at J to 7 bases, leaving 2 bases not matched to a gene. From germline, CDR1 is SGHTA and CDR2 FQGNSA. CDR3 in amino acids: CASSLTRGEQYF. CDR3 coding DNA: TGTGCCAGCAGCTTAACGCGGGGGGAGCAGTACTTC.

This clone has just one count. J is TRBJ2-3 and V is TRBV6-1; the D is unclear. The CDR3 is 14 residues long. In germline, CDR1 is MNHNS, CDR2 SASEGT. Trimming pared 4 bases from V and 3 bases from J, leaving 11 bases between. Here the CDR3 DNA reads TGTGCCAGCAGTGCCCGCCTAGGGACAGATACGCAGTATTTT. This sequence encodes CASSARLGTDTQYF.

The chain uses TRBV10-3 and TRBJ2-1; maybe TRBD1 (5 bases). The CDR3 loop spans 12 amino acids. Looked up from germline, CDR1 is ENHRY and CDR2 is SYGVKD. Deletions cut 6 bases from V and 5 bases from J, with 8 bases between. CDR3 in DNA: TGTGCCATCAGCCTAGGGGACAATGAGCAGTTCTTC. Translation: CAISLGDNEQFF.

This clone was recorded many times. The rearrangement joins TRBV2 to TRBJ1-2; D gene uncertain. Germline V gene sequence: CDR1 SNHLY, CDR2 FYNNEI. V was shortened by 3 bases and J by 4 bases, with 12 bases between the two germline ends. The CDR3 contains 14 residues. CDR3 residues: CASSDRRQSYGYTF. CDR3 sequence (DNA): TGTGCCAGCAGTGACCGAAGACAATCCTATGGCTACACCTTC.

The chain recombines TRBV2 with TRBJ2-1; possibly TRBD2 for D (6 bases). The CDR3 is 15 amino acids. V gave up 3 bases and J gave up 8 bases, with 17 bases separating them. Germline lookup yields CDR1 SNHLY and CDR2 FYNNEI. In DNA form, the CDR3 reads TGTGCCAGCAGTGACACCTGGGGAGGACGGGATGAGCAGTTCTTC. This encodes CASSDTWGGRDEQFF.

V gene TRBV29-1 combines with J gene TRBJ2-5, with 10 bases aligning to TRBD2. Germline values: CDR1 SQVTM, CDR2 ANQGSEA. With V trimmed by 0 bases and J by 3 bases, 7 bases remained unmatched. This CDR3 has 16 residues. The CDR3 protein is CSVEDRGLAGEETQYF. The DNA for the CDR3 is TGCAGCGTTGAAGATCGGGGGCTAGCGGGAGAAGAGACCCAGTACTTC.

With respect to this clone: Other nucleotide sequences in the sample specify the same CDR3. V is TRBV30 and J is TRBJ2-1; D is unresolved. With 5 bases removed from V and 7 bases from J, the gap between germline ends came to 9 bases. Germline CDR1 reads GTSNPN; CDR2 reads SVGIG (reference sequence). The CDR3 is made up of 11 amino acids. Here the CDR3 DNA reads TGTGCCTGGGCTGGTGGGAATGAGCAGTTCTTC. It yields the protein CAWAGGNEQFF. The full variable domain, completed using reference TRBV30 and TRBJ2-1, is SQTIHQWPATLVQPVGSPLSLECTVEGTSNPNLYWYRQAAGRGLQLLFYSVGIGQISSEVPQNLSASRPQDRQFILSSKKLLLSDSGFYLCAWAGGNEQFFGPGTRLTVL.

DNA for the CDR3: TGTGCCAGCAGCTACGTCCGGGACAGAGAGGACAATGAGCAGTTCTTC. Translated, it gives CASSYVRDREDNEQFF. The rearrangement links TRBV7-9 to TRBJ2-1; 7 bases are a match to TRBD1. CDR1 is SEHNR and CDR2 is FQNEAQ in the germline V gene (reference sequence). The CDR3 is made up of 16 amino acids. Unmatched junction bases numbered 11, after V lost 4 bases and J lost 5 bases. The whole variable domain, filled in from reference TRBV7-9 and TRBJ2-1, reads DTGVSQNPRHKITKRGQNVTFRCDPISEHNRLYWYRQTLGQGPEFLTYFQNEAQLEKSRLLSDRFSAERPKGSFSTLEIQRTEQGDSAMYLCASSYVRDREDNEQFFGPGTRLTVL.

This clone was counted a few times. This rearrangement joins TRBV5-1 to TRBJ2-3; TRBD1 agrees at 11 bases. Germline V gene sequence: CDR1 SGHRS, CDR2 YFSETQ. There are 18 residues in the CDR3. Trimming removed 4 bases from V and 2 bases from J; junction bases left unmatched: 12. CDR3 sequence reads: CASSNRDRGVVNTDTQYF. The CDR3 nucleotides are TGCGCCAGCAGCAACCGGGACAGGGGGGTAGTGAACACAGATACGCAGTATTTT.

This rearrangement joins TRBV28 to TRBJ2-7; no clear D. The CDR3 totals 15 residues. Per the germline V gene, CDR1 is MDHEN and CDR2 is SYDVKM. Trimming stripped 3 bases from V and 2 bases from J, with 14 bases between. The CDR3 coding sequence is TGTGCCAGCAGTTTGATCGACGGGCAACCCTACGAGCAGTACTTC. It specifies CASSLIDGQPYEQYF.

CDR3 protein: CASSLGRTDRQETQYF. The DNA for the CDR3 is TGCGCCAGCAGCTTGGGGCGGACAGACAGACAAGAGACCCAGTACTTC. The chain links TRBV5-1 to TRBJ2-5; TRBD1 might be the D (6 bases). Germline loops: CDR1 SGHRS, CDR2 YFSETQ. This CDR3 has 16 residues. V was trimmed by 0 bases and J by 2 bases, leaving 14 bases between them.

The genes are TRBV10-2 and TRBJ2-7, with a possible D match to TRBD2 (5 bases). Deletions cut 6 bases from V and 7 bases from J, with 16 bases between. Germline V gene lookup returns CDR1 WSHSY and CDR2 SAAADI. This CDR3 is 13 amino acids long. The CDR3 loop reads CASRGGGGGEQYF. In DNA form, the CDR3 reads TGCGCCAGCAGGGGCGGAGGAGGAGGTGAGCAGTACTTC.

This clone has a single count. The chain's CDR3 is CASKDRVRFWAFF. The DNA for the CDR3 is TGTGCCAGTAAGGACAGGGTTCGTTTTTGGGCTTTCTTT. The rearrangement links TRBV28 to TRBJ1-1; 8 bases align to TRBD1. V was clipped by 9 bases and J by 11 bases; unmatched bases: 14. Germline values: CDR1 MDHEN, CDR2 SYDVKM. The CDR3 loop spans 13 amino acids.

The J gene is TRBJ2-2, the V gene TRBV9; 9 bases are shared with TRBD2. V was pared by 3 bases and J by 4 bases, with 7 bases of the junction left unmatched. Germline V gene lookup returns CDR1 SGDLS and CDR2 YYNGEE. This CDR3 comprises 16 residues. The CDR3 coding sequence is TGTGCCAGCAGCGCACGACTAGCGGAGAGCACCGGGGAGCTGTTTTTT. Amino acid sequence: CASSARLAESTGELFF.

The V call is TRBV29-1, the J call TRBJ2-1; D unclear. This CDR3 is built from 14 residues. Germline CDR1 reads SQVTM; CDR2 reads ANQGSEA. V lost 7 bases, J lost 0 bases, and 13 bases lay in between. The CDR3 region has the DNA TGCAGCGGTAGACCGCTGGACTCCTACAATGAGCAGTTCTTC. This codes for CSGRPLDSYNEQFF.

The rearrangement uses TRBV5-1 and TRBJ2-2, with TRBD2 identical over 11 bases. CDR1 is SGHRS, CDR2 YFSETQ, per germline. Trimming removed 1 base from V and 1 base from J; junction bases left unmatched: 3. The CDR3 runs to 17 residues. The CDR3 DNA is TGCGCCAGCAGCTTGAAGGGGACTAGCGGGAACACCGGGGAGCTGTTTTTT. Its translation is CASSLKGTSGNTGELFF.

V is TRBV20-1 and J is TRBJ2-7, with D hard to call. Between the trimmed V and J ends, which lost 3 bases and 4 bases, there was a span of 7 bases. The CDR3 is made up of 11 amino acids. Looked up from germline, CDR1 is DFQATT and CDR2 is SNEGSKA (reference sequence). The CDR3 is CSASGRYEQYF. The DNA of the CDR3 is TGCAGTGCTAGCGGTAGATACGAGCAGTACTTC.

The chain has TRBV2 and TRBJ1-2; the D gene is possibly TRBD1 (6 bases). V was cut by 4 bases and J by 8 bases, with 17 bases left in between. CDR1 SNHLY and CDR2 FYNNEI come from the germline V gene. This CDR3 spans 14 amino acids. The CDR3 nucleotides are TGTGCCAGCAGTGTCAACCAGGGGTATTCGGGCTACACCTTC. Its translation is CASSVNQGYSGYTF.

A few counts support this clone. This sequence joins TRBV4-3 and TRBJ1-4; 7 positions match TRBD1. V was pared by 3 bases and J by 4 bases, with 11 bases of the junction left unmatched. Germline V lookup: CDR1 LGHNA, CDR2 YSLEER. CDR3 length: 17 residues. CDR3 amino acids: CASSQDTGVAGNEKLFF. The CDR3 region has the DNA TGCGCCAGCAGCCAGGATACAGGGGTCGCGGGTAATGAAAAACTGTTTTTT.

This chain uses TRBV7-2 with TRBJ2-7; a weak D match, TRBD2 (6 bases). Per germline, CDR1 SGHTA and CDR2 FQGNSA. V lost 1 base to trimming and J lost 0 bases, with 16 bases between them. The CDR3 totals 17 residues. The CDR3 DNA reads TGTGCCAGCAGCTTAGGGACTGTACCGGGACTCTCCTACGAGCAGTACTTC. This encodes CASSLGTVPGLSYEQYF.

The chain couples TRBV5-4 to TRBJ2-1, with 7 bases identical to TRBD2. Germline lookup yields CDR1 SGHNT and CDR2 YYREEE (reference sequence). J was trimmed by 3 bases and V by 4 bases; bases with no gene match: 4. The CDR3 runs to 14 residues. CDR3 coding DNA: TGTGCCAGCAGCGCTAGCGGCCGCTACAATGAGCAGTTCTTC. Translation gives CASSASGRYNEQFF.

Worth noting for this clone: The same CDR3 can be traced to other DNA sequences in this sample. The chain carries TRBV5-1 and TRBJ2-2; D remains unclear. Germline lookup yields CDR1 SGHRS and CDR2 YFSETQ. There are 14 residues in the CDR3. V lost 0 bases to trimming and J lost 3 bases, with 6 bases between them. CDR3 sequence: CASSLESHTGELFF. The CDR3 DNA is TGCGCCAGCAGCTTGGAAAGTCACACCGGGGAGCTGTTTTTT.

V is TRBV5-1 and J is TRBJ1-2; 10 nucleotides agree with TRBD1. This CDR3 contains 15 residues. With V trimmed by 4 bases and J by 4 bases, 7 bases remained unmatched. In germline, CDR1 is SGHRS, CDR2 YFSETQ. The CDR3 region has the DNA TGCGCCAGCAGCCCGGGACAGGGGAAAGGCTATGGCTACACCTTC. Its protein is CASSPGQGKGYGYTF. The full variable domain, completed using reference TRBV5-1 and TRBJ1-2, is KAGVTQTPRYLIKTRGQQVTLSCSPISGHRSVSWYQQTPGQGLQFLFEYFSETQRNKGNFPGRFSGRQFSNSRSEMNVSTLELGDSALYLCASSPGQGKGYGYTFGSGTRLTVV.

The chain employs TRBV11-3 and TRBJ1-4; D is unresolved. The CDR3 loop spans 13 amino acids. CDR1 is SGHNT, CDR2 YENEEA, per germline. The V end lost 5 bases, the J end lost 8 bases, and 12 bases lay between the germline ends. CDR3 in DNA: TGTGCCAGCAGCGTCGGAAAAGGGGAAAAACTGTTTTTT. Translated: CASSVGKGEKLFF. The full variable domain, completed using reference TRBV11-3 and TRBJ1-4, is EAGVVQSPRYKIIEKKQPVAFWCNPISGHNTLYWYLQNLGQGPELLIRYENEEAVDDSQLPKDRFSAERLKGVDSTLKIQPAELGDSAVYLCASSVGKGEKLFFGSGTQLSVL.

The rearrangement links TRBV5-6 to TRBJ2-7; weak D call: TRBD2 (6 bases). The CDR3 loop spans 15 amino acids. The V end lost 2 bases, the J end lost 3 bases, and 15 bases lay between the germline ends. Germline V gene sequence: CDR1 SGHDT, CDR2 YYEEEE. The CDR3 nucleotides are TGTGCCAGCAGCTTCCGCGGAGCGGGCTACTACGAGCAGTACTTC. Protein sequence: CASSFRGAGYYEQYF.

This clone occurred a few times. As DNA, the CDR3 is TGTGCCAGCAGCTTGGGACCACAGAACGGGGCCAACGTCCTGACTTTC. The encoded protein is CASSLGPQNGANVLTF. The chain has TRBV5-6 and TRBJ2-6; D remains unclear. V was trimmed by 0 bases and J by 4 bases, leaving 11 bases between them. Germline loops: CDR1 SGHDT, CDR2 YYEEEE. The CDR3 has 16 residues. Looking up the rest from reference TRBV5-6 and TRBJ2-6 gives the full variable domain: DAGVTQSPTHLIKTRGQQVTLRCSPKSGHDTVSWYQQALGQGPQFIFQYYEEEERQRGNFPDRFSGHQFPNYSSELNVNALLLGDSALYLCASSLGPQNGANVLTFGAGSRLTVL.